The present entry profiles one T cell receptor beta chain with its context. As originally analysed: Reference gene primer amplification in the assay estimated nucleated cell counts. The method was immunoSEQ multiplex PCR; TCRdb's version includes in-frame clones alone and lacks a portion of them. V, J and clone size are those of that table, while D and trimming were read from the DNA. Of hundreds of thousands of clones in the sample, 88% were seen once. The CDR3 length is 13 residues. Germline assignment: CDR1 MDHEN and CDR2 SYDVKM. The V end lost 7 bases, the J end lost 0 bases, and 10 bases lay between the germline ends. The data were obtained in a study of blood T cell repertoires in COVID-19. Study overall: T cells, B-cell-depleted T cells, or PBMCs supplied cDNA or gDNA.

Living in 20 to 30 US areas, the participants were between 18 and 89 years of age. Cohorts were based on clinical histories the participants reported. This chain links TRBV28 with TRBJ2-7; maybe TRBD1 (6 bases). The clonotype was recovered from a woman aged 50 to 65 who had recovered from COVID-19. Sample: PBMCs or T cells enriched from blood (not recorded which). CDR3 bases: TGTGCCAGCATAGACAGGTTCTCCTACGAGCAGTACTTC. Residues: CASIDRFSYEQYF.